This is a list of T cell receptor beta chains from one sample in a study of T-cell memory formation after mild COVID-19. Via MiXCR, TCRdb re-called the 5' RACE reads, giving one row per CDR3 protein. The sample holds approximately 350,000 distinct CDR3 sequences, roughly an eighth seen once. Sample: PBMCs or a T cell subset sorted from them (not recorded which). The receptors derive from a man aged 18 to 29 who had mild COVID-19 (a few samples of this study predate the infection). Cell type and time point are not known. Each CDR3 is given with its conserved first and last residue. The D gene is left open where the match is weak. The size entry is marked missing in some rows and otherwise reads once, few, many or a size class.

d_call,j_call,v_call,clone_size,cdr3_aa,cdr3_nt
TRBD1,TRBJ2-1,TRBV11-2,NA,CASSLDSWDRYNEQFF,TGTGCCAGCAGCTTAGACTCTTGGGACAGATACAATGAGCAGTTCTTC
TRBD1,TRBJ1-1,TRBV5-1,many,CASSSGTEGTEAFF,TGCGCCAGCAGCTCCGGGACAGAGGGGACTGAAGCTTTCTTT
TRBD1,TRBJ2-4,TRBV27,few,CASSVHRGAKNIQYF,TGTGCCAGCAGTGTACACAGGGGTGCCAAAAACATTCAGTACTTC
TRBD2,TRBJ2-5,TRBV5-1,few,CASGFRGEETQYF,TGCGCCAGCGGGTTCCGGGGGGAAGAGACCCAGTACTTC
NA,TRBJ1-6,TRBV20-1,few,CSARDAAAFSPLHF,TGCAGTGCTAGAGACGCGGCAGCTTTTTCACCCCTCCACTTT
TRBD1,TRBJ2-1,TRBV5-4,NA,CASSQVHGTGGGEQFF,TGTGCCAGCAGCCAAGTTCATGGGACAGGGGGAGGTGAGCAGTTCTTC
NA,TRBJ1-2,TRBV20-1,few,CSASRPGDNYGYTF,TGCAGTGCTAGTCGTCCGGGGGACAACTATGGCTACACCTTC
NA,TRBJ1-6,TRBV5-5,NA,CASSLAGTRNSPLHF,TGTGCCAGCAGCTTGGCGGGGACGAGGAATTCACCCCTCCACTTT
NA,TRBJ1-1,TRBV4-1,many,CASSSREVAEAFF,TGCGCCAGCAGTAGTAGGGAAGTTGCTGAAGCTTTCTTT
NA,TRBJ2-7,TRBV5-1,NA,CASSPSRFQGKGENEQYF,TGCGCCAGCAGCCCCTCCCGGTTCCAGGGGAAAGGAGAAAACGAGCAGTACTTC
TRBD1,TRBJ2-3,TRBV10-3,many,CAISEPGTGGYTDTQYF,TGTGCCATCAGTGAGCCTGGGACAGGGGGATACACAGATACGCAGTATTTT
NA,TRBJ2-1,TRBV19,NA,CASSISLVTYNEQFF,TGTGCCAGTAGTATAAGCCTAGTAACCTACAATGAGCAGTTCTTC
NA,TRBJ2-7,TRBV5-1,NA,CASSLEFRAAVSYEQYF,TGCGCCAGCAGCTTGGAGTTTCGGGCCGCCGTCTCCTACGAGCAGTACTTC
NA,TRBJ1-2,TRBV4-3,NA,CASSQDVAADYGYTF,TGCGCCAGCAGCCAAGATGTGGCGGCCGACTATGGCTACACCTTC
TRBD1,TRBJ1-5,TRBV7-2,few,CASSYRTGVGQPQHF,TGTGCCAGCAGCTACCGAACAGGGGTGGGTCAGCCCCAGCATTTT
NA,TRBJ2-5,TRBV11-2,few,CASSLELDGWQETQYF,TGTGCCAGCAGCTTAGAACTCGACGGTTGGCAAGAGACCCAGTACTTC
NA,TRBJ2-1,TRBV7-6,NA,CASSTLPKGSYNEQFF,TGTGCCAGCAGCACGCTACCCAAGGGGTCCTACAATGAGCAGTTCTTC
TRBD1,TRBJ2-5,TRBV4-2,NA,CASSPDRETQETQYF,TGTGCCAGCAGTCCGGACAGGGAGACCCAAGAGACCCAGTACTTC
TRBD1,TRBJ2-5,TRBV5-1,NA,CASSAQGASGTQYF,TGCGCCAGCAGCGCACAGGGGGCAAGCGGGACCCAGTACTTC
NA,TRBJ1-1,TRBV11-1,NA,CASSSPKYSSGTEAFF,TGTGCCAGCAGCTCCCCGAAGTACTCAAGTGGCACTGAAGCTTTCTTT
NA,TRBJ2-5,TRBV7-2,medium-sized,CASSLWDTGPLETQYF,TGTGCCAGCAGCTTATGGGATACTGGCCCCCTAGAGACCCAGTACTTC
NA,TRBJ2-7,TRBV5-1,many,CASSLGDTSYEQYF,TGCGCCAGCAGCTTGGGAGACACCTCCTACGAGCAGTACTTC
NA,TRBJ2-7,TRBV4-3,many,CASSQAGGGHYEQYF,TGCGCCAGCAGCCAAGCCGGCGGCGGGCACTACGAGCAGTACTTC
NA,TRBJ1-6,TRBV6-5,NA,CASSSTRGSPLHF,TGTGCCAGCAGTTCCACACGGGGATCACCCCTCCACTTT
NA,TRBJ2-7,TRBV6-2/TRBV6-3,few,CASSYILDRNYEQYF,TGTGCCAGCAGTTATATCCTGGACAGAAACTACGAGCAGTACTTC
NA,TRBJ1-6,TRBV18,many,CASSPETVTGPLHF,TGTGCCAGCTCACCCGAGACTGTAACAGGGCCCCTCCACTTT
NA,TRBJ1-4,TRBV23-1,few,CASSQLPRGGWANEKLFF,TGCGCCAGCAGTCAATTGCCCCGTGGGGGCTGGGCTAATGAAAAACTGTTTTTT
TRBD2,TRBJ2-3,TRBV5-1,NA,CASSLLASGQDTQYF,TGCGCCAGCAGCTTATTGGCTAGCGGACAAGATACGCAGTATTTT
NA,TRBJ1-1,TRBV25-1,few,CASSVIGSTEAFF,TGTGCCAGCAGTGTAATTGGTTCCACTGAAGCTTTCTTT
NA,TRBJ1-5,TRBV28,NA,CASSPRQAFNQPQHF,TGTGCCAGCAGTCCAAGACAGGCATTCAATCAGCCCCAGCATTTT
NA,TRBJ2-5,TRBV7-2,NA,CASRTSWFETQYF,TGTGCCAGCAGGACCTCTTGGTTTGAGACCCAGTACTTC
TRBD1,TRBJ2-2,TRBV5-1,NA,CASSLANRGGELFF,TGCGCCAGCAGCTTGGCCAACAGGGGCGGGGAGCTGTTTTTT
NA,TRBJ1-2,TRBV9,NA,CASSTSPGVKDGYTF,TGTGCCAGCAGCACTTCGCCGGGGGTCAAAGATGGCTACACCTTC
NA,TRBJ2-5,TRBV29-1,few,CSVSPQETQYF,TGCAGCGTGTCCCCCCAGGAGACCCAGTACTTC
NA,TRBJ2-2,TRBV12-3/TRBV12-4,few,CASSFVRGELFF,TGTGCCAGCAGTTTTGTTCGAGGGGAGCTGTTTTTT
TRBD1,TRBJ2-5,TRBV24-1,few,CATSDAGQGAPETQYF,TGTGCCACCAGTGATGCGGGACAGGGGGCTCCGGAGACCCAGTACTTC
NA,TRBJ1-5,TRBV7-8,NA,CASSPRRGNQPQHF,TGTGCCAGCAGCCCGCGACGGGGCAATCAGCCCCAGCATTTT
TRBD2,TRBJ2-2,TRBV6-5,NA,CASSYSGGGNTGELFF,TGTGCCAGCAGTTACTCGGGCGGGGGGAACACCGGGGAGCTGTTTTTT
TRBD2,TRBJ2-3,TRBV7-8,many,CASSLGLAGNTDTQYF,TGTGCCAGCAGCTTAGGGCTAGCGGGGAACACAGATACGCAGTATTTT
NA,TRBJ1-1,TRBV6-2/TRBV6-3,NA,CASRRGLEAFF,TGTGCCAGCAGGCGGGGGCTTGAAGCTTTCTTT
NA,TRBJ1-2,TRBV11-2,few,CASSLAERVGYTF,TGTGCCAGCAGCTTAGCCGAGCGGGTCGGCTACACCTTC
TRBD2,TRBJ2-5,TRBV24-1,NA,CATGWASGDGETQYF,TGTGCCACCGGCTGGGCTAGCGGGGATGGGGAGACCCAGTACTTC
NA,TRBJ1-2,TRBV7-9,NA,CASSLVQLYRNGYTF,TGTGCCAGCAGCTTGGTACAGTTATATCGTAATGGCTACACCTTC
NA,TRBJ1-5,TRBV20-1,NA,CSAGTGTYSNQPQHF,TGCAGTGCTGGAACCGGGACATATAGCAATCAGCCCCAGCATTTT
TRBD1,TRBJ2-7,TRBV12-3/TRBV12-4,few,CASTFPGGTYEQYF,TGTGCCAGCACCTTCCCAGGGGGAACCTACGAGCAGTACTTC
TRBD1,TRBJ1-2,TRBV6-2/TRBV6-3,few,CASSRDRAAGYTF,TGTGCCAGCAGCCGAGACAGGGCGGCCGGCTACACCTTC
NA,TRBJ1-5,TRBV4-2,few,CASSQDLGAPQHF,TGTGCCAGCAGCCAAGATCTTGGGGCGCCCCAGCATTTT
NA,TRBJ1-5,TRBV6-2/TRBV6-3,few,CASRAGGPQHF,TGTGCCAGCAGGGCCGGGGGGCCCCAGCATTTT
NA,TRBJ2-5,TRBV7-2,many,CASSHRRGGETQYF,TGTGCCAGCAGCCACCGACGGGGCGGAGAGACCCAGTACTTC
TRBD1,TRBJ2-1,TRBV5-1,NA,CASSDPGTGGQMEQFF,TGCGCCAGCAGCGACCCCGGGACAGGGGGCCAAATGGAGCAGTTCTTC